This entry is about one T cell receptor (beta chain). Only a few counts were recorded for this clonotype. No antigen is known for it. Qualities for individual bases were not recorded, and no much larger clone is one base off. The data were obtained in a study of identical twins (dated by TCRdb to 2015 to 2016). As for the study more broadly: TCR alpha and beta repertoires from monozygotic twins, unrelated adults of various ages and cord blood were deep-sequenced to test whether fetal clonotypes persist. Replicate twin experiments were performed at different times using different library preparation protocols to rule out contamination. The investigation overall reported the following: In monozygotic twins, recombination models systematically underestimated out-of-frame TCR alpha sharing, but the models matched the sharing seen between unrelated individuals. Invariant T cells such as MAIT and iNKT could partly confound zero-insertion analyses, although diverse VJ usage argued against such confounding for most clonotypes. Because the same donors could not be followed over many years, conclusions were based on cross-sectional statistical analysis. Abundant cord blood beta clonotypes had fewer insertions, young adult naive repertoires showed a similar but weaker trend, and memory repertoires showed no such trend. In beta out-of-frame sequences, excess twin sharing was weaker, because having fewer shared sequences lowered the signal-to-noise ratio. Compared with coincidental sharing between unrelated individuals, out-of-frame TCR alpha sequences shared between twins showed an excess of sequences with low generation probability.

CDR1 and CDR2 (SGHTA, FQGNSA) derive from the germline V gene. V loses 1 base, J loses 8 bases, and the germline ends lie 9 bases apart. Counted from cysteine to phenylalanine, this CDR3 has 13 amino acids. Here the CDR3 DNA is all that survives: 39 bases in frame from base 1. Only healthy Caucasian donors were included. The twin cohort consisted of three pairs of female monozygotic twins, all aged about 18 to 30 years. Positive isolation kits from Invitrogen were used to isolate the CD4+ and CD8+ T cell populations. The library came from 5' RACE. The sample was run on an Illumina HiSeq 2000. Template switching added a universal primer binding site, and the final cDNA carried a unique molecular identifier that allowed TCR cDNA molecules to be counted accurately. Specific primers in the conserved constant-segment region were used to synthesize first-strand cDNA for TCR alpha and beta chains. To control for contamination, every cDNA library carried two barcodes: a SMART-Mk sample barcode plus Illumina barcodes. TruSeq adapter sequences and Illumina sample barcodes were added in two successive PCR steps. TCR alpha and beta cDNA libraries were sequenced on the Illumina HiSeq platform with custom primers. Per the source publication's procedure: Unique molecular identifiers were extracted from raw reads with MiGEC, and CDR3 positions were determined with MiXCR. For each individual, recombination models were inferred using an EM algorithm with the repgenHMM and IGoR tools. The analysis of shared clonotypes was done with the tcR package in R, with sharing normalized by the product of cloneset sizes. To study raw recombination free of thymic and clonal selection effects, out-of-frame nonproductive sequences were analyzed. TCRdb itself trimmed the public reads at Q25 with fastp, ran MiXCR and retained productive beta chains. Each entry merges the rows of one CDR3 protein and shows their most common DNA and genes. The V and J calls, along with clone size, are taken from TCRdb and not from the paper's own processing. In this sample the table shows hundreds of thousands of distinct CDR3 sequences, approximately 13% of which occur a single time. The ten largest make up around 7.8% of the sample.

These data also formed part of another study, on yellow fever vaccine responses in identical twins. Per that second paper: According to the authors, in identical twins the way T cells responded to vaccination appeared partly convergent and partly personalized. Focusing on identical twins, the study followed the T cell clones that responded to the vaccine, and did so with precision.

This chain is built from TRBV7-2 and TRBJ2-1, and TRBD2 may be the D gene, going by 5 matching bases. The receptor comes from a woman aged 18-29 years in good health. The sequenced material came from CD8+ T cells sorted from blood. The CDR3 amino acid sequence is: CASSLDPSHEQFF. The sequence in DNA is TGTGCCAGCAGCTTAGATCCTAGCCATGAGCAGTTCTTC. With all but the CDR3 taken from the reference TRBV7-2 and TRBJ2-1 genes, the full variable domain is: GAGVSQSPSNKVTEKGKDVELRCDPISGHTALYWYRQSLGQGLEFLIYFQGNSAPDKSGLPSDRFSAERTGGSVSTLTIQRTQQEDSAVYLCASSLDPSHEQFFGPGTRLTVL.